This record covers a single T cell receptor (beta chain). Its antigen remains unidentified. The data stem from a study of CD8+CD57+ T cells in acquired aplastic anemia. Study as a whole: Sorted CD4+ and CD8+ cells gave an average of around 3.3 ug of DNA. General study points: Some 31 sequences, all CD8+ CDR3, were shared between patients and controls.

The CDR3 consists of 15 residues. Trimming cost V 4 bases and J 4 bases; bases outside gene matches: 7. Germline V gene data show CDR1 as WNHNN and CDR2 as SYGVQD (reference sequence). Genomic DNA, serving as template, underwent TCR beta VDJ and CDR3 profiling. TCRdb ran MiXCR on the reads and lists one entry per CDR3 protein. The sample lists about 35,000 distinct CDR3 sequences; 75% to 85% were seen once. Sample: sorted CD4+, CD8+, or CD8+CD57+ T cells (not recorded which) from PBMCs. The clonotype was recovered from a human donor in good health, serving as a control. This chain links TRBV10-1 with TRBJ2-3; 8 bases match TRBD1. The CDR3 DNA sequence: TGCGCCAGCAGTGGGGAAGCAGGGGGCTCAGATACGCAGTATTTT. It yields the protein CASSGEAGGSDTQYF.